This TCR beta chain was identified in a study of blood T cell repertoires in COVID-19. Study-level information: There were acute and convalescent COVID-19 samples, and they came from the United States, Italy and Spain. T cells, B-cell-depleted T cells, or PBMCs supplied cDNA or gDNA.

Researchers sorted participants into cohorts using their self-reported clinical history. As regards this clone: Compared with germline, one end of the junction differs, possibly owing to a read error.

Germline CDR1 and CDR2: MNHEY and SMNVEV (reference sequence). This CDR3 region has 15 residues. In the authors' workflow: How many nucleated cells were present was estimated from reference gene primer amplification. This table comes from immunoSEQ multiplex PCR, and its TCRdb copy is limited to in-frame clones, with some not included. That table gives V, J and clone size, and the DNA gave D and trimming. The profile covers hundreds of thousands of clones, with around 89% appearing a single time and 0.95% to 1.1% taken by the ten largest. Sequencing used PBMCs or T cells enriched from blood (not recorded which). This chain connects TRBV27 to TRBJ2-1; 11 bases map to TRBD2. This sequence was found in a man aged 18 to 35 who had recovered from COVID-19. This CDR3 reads CASTLAGGPVNEQFF. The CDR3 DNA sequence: TGTGCCAGCACTTTAGCGGGAGGGCCAGTAAATGAGCAGTTCTTC.